This TCR beta chain was recorded in a study of shared clonotypes between healthy human individuals. Study-level findings and limits: Researchers found naive subsets generally carried larger estimated richness than memory subsets.

Only one count was recorded for this clone. Its antigen remains unknown. Terminally differentiated effector memory CD45RA+ cells were excluded from the naive CD8 cells, which were CD45RO-negative and positively selected for CCR7. V was trimmed by 4 bases and J by 3 bases, leaving 10 bases between them. From germline, CDR1 is LGHNA and CDR2 YSLEER. CDR3 length: 13 amino acids. The assay was carried out at the deep level. The table came from immunoSEQ multiplex PCR; TCRdb's copy has only in-frame clones and leaves some out. The profile shows millions of clones, approximately 95% of them singletons. The TCR was taken from a man aged 18-30 years in good health. Sequencing input: naive CD8+ T cells sorted from blood. This chain links TRBV4-3 with TRBJ2-7; no clear D. The CDR3 sequence: CASSLAEGYEQYF. The DNA of the CDR3 is TGCGCCAGCAGCCTCGCGGAAGGCTACGAGCAGTACTTC.